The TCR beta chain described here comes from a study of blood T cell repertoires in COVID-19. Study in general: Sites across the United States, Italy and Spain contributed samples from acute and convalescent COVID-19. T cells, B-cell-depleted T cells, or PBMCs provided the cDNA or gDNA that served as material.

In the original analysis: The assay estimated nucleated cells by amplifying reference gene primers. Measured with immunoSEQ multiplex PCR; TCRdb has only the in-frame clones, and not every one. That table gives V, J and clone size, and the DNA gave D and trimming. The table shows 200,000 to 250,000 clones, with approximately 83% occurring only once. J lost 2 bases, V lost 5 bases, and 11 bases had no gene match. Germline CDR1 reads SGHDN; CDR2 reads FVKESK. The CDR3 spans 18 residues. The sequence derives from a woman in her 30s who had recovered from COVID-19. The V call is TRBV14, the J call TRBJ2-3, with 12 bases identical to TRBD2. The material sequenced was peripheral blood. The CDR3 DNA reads TGTGCCAGCAGCATATTAACTAGCGGGAGGTTCACCACAGATACGCAGTATTTT. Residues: CASSILTSGRFTTDTQYF.